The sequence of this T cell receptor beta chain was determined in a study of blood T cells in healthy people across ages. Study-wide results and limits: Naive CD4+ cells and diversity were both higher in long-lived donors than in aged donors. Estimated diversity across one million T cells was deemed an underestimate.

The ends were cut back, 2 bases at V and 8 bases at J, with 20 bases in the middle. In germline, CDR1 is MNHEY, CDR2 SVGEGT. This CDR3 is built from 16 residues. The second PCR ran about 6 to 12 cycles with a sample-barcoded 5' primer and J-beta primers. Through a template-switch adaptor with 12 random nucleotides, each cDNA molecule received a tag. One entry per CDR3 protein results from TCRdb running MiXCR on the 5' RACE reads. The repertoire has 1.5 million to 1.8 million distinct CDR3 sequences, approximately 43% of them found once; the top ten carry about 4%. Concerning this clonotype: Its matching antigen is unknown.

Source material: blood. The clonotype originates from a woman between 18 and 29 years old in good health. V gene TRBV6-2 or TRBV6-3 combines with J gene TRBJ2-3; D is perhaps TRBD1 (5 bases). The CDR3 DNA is TGTGCCAGCAGTTACCTCCCGGCGCACCTCCAGGGTACGCAGTATTTT. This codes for CASSYLPAHLQGTQYF.